Sequencing of this TCR beta chain was carried out in a study of blood T cell repertoires in COVID-19. Study background: There were acute and convalescent COVID-19 samples, and they came from the United States, Italy and Spain. T cells, B-cell-depleted T cells, or PBMCs supplied cDNA or gDNA.

The CDR3 runs to 15 residues. V was shortened by 8 bases and J by 4 bases, with 20 bases between the two germline ends. Germline CDR1 reads MNHEY; CDR2 reads SVGAGI. In the original analysis: Amplification of reference gene primers provided the estimated nucleated cell counts. Generated by immunoSEQ multiplex PCR, the TCRdb table keeps only in-frame clones and is missing some. The V and J calls and clone size were taken over from that table, and D and trimming were inferred from the DNA. The sample yields about 100,000 clones, roughly 92% seen once. The chain links TRBV6-5 to TRBJ1-2; D is possibly TRBD1 (5 bases). The sample was peripheral blood. This receptor was identified in a man between 65 and 85 years old with acute or convalescent COVID-19. CDR3 sequence: CASQRDPGSGYGYTF. CDR3 in DNA: TGTGCCAGCCAGCGGGACCCAGGGTCAGGCTATGGCTACACCTTC.